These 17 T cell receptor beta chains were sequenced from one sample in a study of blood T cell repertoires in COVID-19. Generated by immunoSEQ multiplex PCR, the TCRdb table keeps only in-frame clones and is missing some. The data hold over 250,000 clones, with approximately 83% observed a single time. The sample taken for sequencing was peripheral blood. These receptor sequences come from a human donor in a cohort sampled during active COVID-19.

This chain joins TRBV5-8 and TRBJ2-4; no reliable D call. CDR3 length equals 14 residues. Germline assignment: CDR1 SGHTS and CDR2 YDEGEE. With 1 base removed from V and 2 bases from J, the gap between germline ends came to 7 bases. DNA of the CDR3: TGTGCCAGCAGCTTGCTACTATCCAAAAACATTCAGTACTTC. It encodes CASSLLLSKNIQYF.

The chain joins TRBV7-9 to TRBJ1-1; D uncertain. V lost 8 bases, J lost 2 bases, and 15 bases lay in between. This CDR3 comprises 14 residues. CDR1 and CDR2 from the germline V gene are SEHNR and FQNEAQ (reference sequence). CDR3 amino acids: CASVFLAENTEAFF. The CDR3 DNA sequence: TGTGCCAGCGTTTTTTTGGCAGAAAACACTGAAGCTTTCTTT. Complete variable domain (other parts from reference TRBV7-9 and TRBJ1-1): DTGVSQNPRHKITKRGQNVTFRCDPISEHNRLYWYRQTLGQGPEFLTYFQNEAQLEKSRLLSDRFSAERPKGSFSTLEIQRTEQGDSAMYLCASVFLAENTEAFFGQGTRLTVV.

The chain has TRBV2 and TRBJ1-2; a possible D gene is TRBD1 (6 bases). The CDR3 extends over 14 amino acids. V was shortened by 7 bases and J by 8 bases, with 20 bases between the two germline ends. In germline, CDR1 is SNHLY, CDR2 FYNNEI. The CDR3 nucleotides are TGTGCCAGCACCGAACTTCTACAGGGACGAGGCTACACCTTC. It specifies CASTELLQGRGYTF.

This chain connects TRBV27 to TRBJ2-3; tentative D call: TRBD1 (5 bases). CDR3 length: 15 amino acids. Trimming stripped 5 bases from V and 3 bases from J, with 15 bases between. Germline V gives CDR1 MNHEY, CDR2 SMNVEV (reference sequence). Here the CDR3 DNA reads TGTGCCAGCAGTCCACAGGCTATAGTAACAGATACGCAGTATTTT. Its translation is CASSPQAIVTDTQYF.

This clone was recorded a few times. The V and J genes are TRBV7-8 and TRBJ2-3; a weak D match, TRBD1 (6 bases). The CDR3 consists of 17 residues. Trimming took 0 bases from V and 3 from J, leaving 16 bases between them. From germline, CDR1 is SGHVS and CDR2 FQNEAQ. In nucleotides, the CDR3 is TGTGCCAGCAGCTTAGCAAGAGGGGGTTTTAGGACAGATACGCAGTATTTT. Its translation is CASSLARGGFRTDTQYF.

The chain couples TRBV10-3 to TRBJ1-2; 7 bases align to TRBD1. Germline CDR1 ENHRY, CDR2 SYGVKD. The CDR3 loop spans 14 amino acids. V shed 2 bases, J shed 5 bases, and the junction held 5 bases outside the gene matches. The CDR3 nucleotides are TGTGCCATCAGTGAGGGACAGGCTCTTTATGGCTACACCTTC. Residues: CAISEGQALYGYTF.

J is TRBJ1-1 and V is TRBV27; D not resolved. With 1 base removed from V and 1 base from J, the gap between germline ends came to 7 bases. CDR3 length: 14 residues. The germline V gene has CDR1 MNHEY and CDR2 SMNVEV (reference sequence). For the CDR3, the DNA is TGTGCCAGCAGTTTATACCGGTCGAACACTGAAGCTTTCTTT. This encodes CASSLYRSNTEAFF.

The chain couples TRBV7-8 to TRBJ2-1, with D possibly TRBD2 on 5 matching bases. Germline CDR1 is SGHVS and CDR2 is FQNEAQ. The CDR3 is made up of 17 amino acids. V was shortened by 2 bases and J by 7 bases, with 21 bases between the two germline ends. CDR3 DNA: TGTGCCAGCAGCTTACCCCCCCGATCGGGAATGCCTAATGAGCAGTTCTTC. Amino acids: CASSLPPRSGMPNEQFF.

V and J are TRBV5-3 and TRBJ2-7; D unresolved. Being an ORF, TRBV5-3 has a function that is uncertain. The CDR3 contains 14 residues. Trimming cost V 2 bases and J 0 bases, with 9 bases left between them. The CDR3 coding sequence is TGTGCCAGAAGCTTACAGCTAAGCTCCTACGAGCAGTACTTC. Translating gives CARSLQLSSYEQYF.

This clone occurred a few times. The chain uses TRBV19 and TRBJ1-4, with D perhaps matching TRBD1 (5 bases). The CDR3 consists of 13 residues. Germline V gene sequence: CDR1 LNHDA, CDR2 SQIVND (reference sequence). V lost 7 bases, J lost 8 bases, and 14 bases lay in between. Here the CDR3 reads CASTRRRQEKLFF. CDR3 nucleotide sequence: TGTGCCAGTACCCGCCGTCGACAGGAAAAACTGTTTTTT.

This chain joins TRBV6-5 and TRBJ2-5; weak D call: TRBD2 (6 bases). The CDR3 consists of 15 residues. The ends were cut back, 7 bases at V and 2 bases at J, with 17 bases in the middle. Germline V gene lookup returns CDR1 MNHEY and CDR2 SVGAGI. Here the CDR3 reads CASISTGTSQETQYF. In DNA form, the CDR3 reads TGTGCCAGCATCTCCACCGGGACTTCTCAAGAGACCCAGTACTTC.

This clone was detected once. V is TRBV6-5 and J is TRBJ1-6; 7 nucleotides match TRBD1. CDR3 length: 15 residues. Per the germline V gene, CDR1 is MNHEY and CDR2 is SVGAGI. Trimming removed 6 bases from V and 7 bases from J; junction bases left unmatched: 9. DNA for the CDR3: TGTGCCAGCAGGTCTAGGGGACAGCGGAATTCACCCCTCCACTTT. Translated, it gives CASRSRGQRNSPLHF.

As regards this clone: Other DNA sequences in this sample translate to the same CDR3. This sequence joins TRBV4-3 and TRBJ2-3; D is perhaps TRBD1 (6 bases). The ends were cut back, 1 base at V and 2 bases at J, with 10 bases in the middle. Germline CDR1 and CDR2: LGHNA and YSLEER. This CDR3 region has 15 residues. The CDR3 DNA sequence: TGCGCCAGCAGCCAAGGTGGGGGCCCCACAGATACGCAGTATTTT. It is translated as CASSQGGGPTDTQYF.

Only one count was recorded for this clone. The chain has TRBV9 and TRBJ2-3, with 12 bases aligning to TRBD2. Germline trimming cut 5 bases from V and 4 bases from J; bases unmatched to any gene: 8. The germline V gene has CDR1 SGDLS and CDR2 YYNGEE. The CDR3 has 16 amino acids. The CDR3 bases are TGTGCCAGCAGTACTCTAGCGGGAGGGCCTGCAGATACGCAGTATTTT. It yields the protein CASSTLAGGPADTQYF.

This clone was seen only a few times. The CDR3: CASSPGLAGHNEQFF. The DNA for the CDR3 is TGTGCCAGCAGCCCGGGACTAGCGGGCCACAATGAGCAGTTCTTC. The chain couples TRBV4-2 to TRBJ2-1; 12 nucleotides match TRBD2. This CDR3 region has 15 residues. Per germline, CDR1 LGHNA and CDR2 YNFKEQ. The trim removed 4 bases at V and 5 bases at J, leaving 3 bases unmatched.

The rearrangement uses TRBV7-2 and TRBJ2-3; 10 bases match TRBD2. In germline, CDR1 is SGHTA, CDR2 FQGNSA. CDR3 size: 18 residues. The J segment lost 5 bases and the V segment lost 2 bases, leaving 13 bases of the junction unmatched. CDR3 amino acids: CASSLTRSGRSVGDTQYF. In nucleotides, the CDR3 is TGTGCCAGCAGCTTAACCCGTAGCGGGAGGAGTGTAGGAGATACGCAGTATTTT. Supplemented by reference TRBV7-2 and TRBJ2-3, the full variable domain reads GAGVSQSPSNKVTEKGKDVELRCDPISGHTALYWYRQSLGQGLEFLIYFQGNSAPDKSGLPSDRFSAERTGGSVSTLTIQRTQQEDSAVYLCASSLTRSGRSVGDTQYFGPGTRLTVL.

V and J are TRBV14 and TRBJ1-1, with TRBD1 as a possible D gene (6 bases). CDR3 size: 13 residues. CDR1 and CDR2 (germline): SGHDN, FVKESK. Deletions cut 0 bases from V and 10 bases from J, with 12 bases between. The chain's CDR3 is CASSQDLQGSAFF. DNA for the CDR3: TGTGCCAGCAGCCAAGATCTGCAGGGGTCAGCTTTCTTT.